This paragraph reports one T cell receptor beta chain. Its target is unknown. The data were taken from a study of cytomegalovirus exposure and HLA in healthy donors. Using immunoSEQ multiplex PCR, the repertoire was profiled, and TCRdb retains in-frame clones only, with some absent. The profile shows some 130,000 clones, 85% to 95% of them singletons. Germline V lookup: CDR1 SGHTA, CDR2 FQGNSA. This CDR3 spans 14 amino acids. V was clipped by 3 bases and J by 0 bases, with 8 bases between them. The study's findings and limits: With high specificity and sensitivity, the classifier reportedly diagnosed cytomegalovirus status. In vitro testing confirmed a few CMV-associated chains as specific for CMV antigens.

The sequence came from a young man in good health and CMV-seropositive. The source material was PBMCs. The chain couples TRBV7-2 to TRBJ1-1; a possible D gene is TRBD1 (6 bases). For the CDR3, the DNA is TGTGCCAGCAGCTTCCAGGGGTTGAACACTGAAGCTTTCTTT. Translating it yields CASSFQGLNTEAFF.